This T cell receptor beta chain was found in a study of T cell responses to AZD1222 COVID-19 vaccine. General observations from the study: Repertoire sampling happened only post peak T cell response.

Clones were sequenced by immunoSEQ multiplex PCR, and TCRdb holds only the in-frame ones, with some missing. This repertoire shows 150,000 to 200,000 clones, about nine tenths found once; its top ten account for around 6.4%. Notes on this clone: The antigen remains undetermined.

This receptor was identified in an adult in good health. The specimen was peripheral blood, collected on day 0 of AZD1222 vaccination.

CDR3 loop: CASRSPTAATNEKLFF. CDR3 coding DNA: TGTGCCAGCAGGTCACCAACAGCGGCAACTAATGAAAAACTGTTTTTT. The rearrangement joins TRBV5-8 to TRBJ1-4; no clear D. V was trimmed by 5 bases and J by 0 bases, leaving 14 bases between them. Germline assignment: CDR1 SGHTS and CDR2 YDEGEE. CDR3 length: 16 amino acids.